A selection of T cell receptor beta chains follows, all from one sample in a study of T cell responses to AZD1222 COVID-19 vaccine. Assay: immunoSEQ multiplex PCR; the TCRdb copy retains only in-frame clones and omits some. The data show more than 90,000 clones, around nine tenths seen once. Specimen: peripheral blood, collected 28 days after the second AZD1222 dose. These receptors came from an adult who received the AZD1222 COVID-19 vaccine. Each CDR3 is given with its conserved first and last residue. The order of the fields is D gene, J gene, V gene, clone size, CDR3 protein, CDR3 DNA. The D gene is left open where the match is weak. Size is omitted from some rows. Given values are once, few, many or a class for expanded clones.

d_gene: TRBD1
j_gene: TRBJ1-6
v_gene: TRBV19
abundance: -
CDR3aa: CASSTGGDSPLHF
CDR3nt: TGTGCCAGTAGTACAGGGGGTGATTCACCCCTCCACTTT

d_gene: -
j_gene: TRBJ1-2
v_gene: TRBV29-1
abundance: -
CDR3aa: CSVEFYGSGYTF
CDR3nt: TGCAGCGTTGAGTTCTATGGGAGTGGCTACACCTTC

d_gene: -
j_gene: TRBJ2-2
v_gene: TRBV6-5
abundance: once
CDR3aa: CASSNEGWSGELFF
CDR3nt: TGTGCCAGCAGTAATGAGGGTTGGTCCGGGGAGCTGTTTTTT

d_gene: TRBD1
j_gene: TRBJ1-4
v_gene: TRBV28
abundance: -
CDR3aa: CASSPTGGGEKLFF
CDR3nt: TGTGCCAGCAGCCCGACAGGGGGAGGTGAAAAACTGTTTTTT

d_gene: -
j_gene: TRBJ1-6
v_gene: TRBV6-5
abundance: -
CDR3aa: CASSYAGRNSPLHF
CDR3nt: TGTGCCAGCAGTTACGCAGGCCGAAATTCACCCCTCCACTTT

d_gene: TRBD1
j_gene: TRBJ2-1
v_gene: TRBV10-3
abundance: -
CDR3aa: CAITPGQGAPRREGGSYNEQFF
CDR3nt: TGTGCCATCACTCCGGGACAGGGGGCGCCCCGGAGGGAGGGAGGCTCCTACAATGAGCAGTTCTTC

d_gene: -
j_gene: TRBJ1-1
v_gene: TRBV5-1
abundance: -
CDR3aa: CASRQSTGEAFF
CDR3nt: TGCGCCAGCAGACAATCGACCGGTGAAGCTTTCTTT

d_gene: -
j_gene: TRBJ1-2
v_gene: TRBV6-5
abundance: -
CDR3aa: CASSYSSGTYGYTF
CDR3nt: TGTGCCAGCAGTTACTCGTCAGGGACCTATGGCTACACCTTC

d_gene: -
j_gene: TRBJ1-3
v_gene: TRBV28
abundance: -
CDR3aa: CASSLGGSGNTIYF
CDR3nt: TGTGCCAGCAGTTTAGGTGGATCTGGAAACACCATATATTTT

d_gene: TRBD1
j_gene: TRBJ2-3
v_gene: TRBV28
abundance: -
CDR3aa: CASSFPQGARTDTQYF
CDR3nt: TGTGCCAGCAGTTTCCCCCAGGGGGCCCGCACAGATACGCAGTATTTT

d_gene: TRBD2
j_gene: TRBJ2-1
v_gene: TRBV28
abundance: -
CDR3aa: CASSVTSGRAGYSEQFF
CDR3nt: TGTGCCAGCAGTGTGACTAGCGGGAGGGCCGGTTACAGTGAGCAGTTCTTC

d_gene: -
j_gene: TRBJ1-5
v_gene: TRBV13
abundance: -
CDR3aa: CAGKGLQNQPQHF
CDR3nt: TGTGCCGGGAAAGGGTTGCAGAATCAGCCCCAGCATTTT

d_gene: -
j_gene: TRBJ2-4
v_gene: TRBV28
abundance: few
CDR3aa: CASTVPGGAAGNIQYF
CDR3nt: TGTGCCAGCACTGTCCCCGGAGGGGCGGCGGGAAACATTCAGTACTTC

d_gene: -
j_gene: TRBJ1-2
v_gene: TRBV6-5
abundance: -
CDR3aa: CATQGADYGYTF
CDR3nt: TGTGCCACTCAGGGTGCTGACTATGGCTACACCTTC

d_gene: -
j_gene: TRBJ1-1
v_gene: TRBV7-2
abundance: -
CDR3aa: CASSSTGVNTEAFF
CDR3nt: TGTGCCAGCAGCTCGACAGGAGTGAACACTGAAGCTTTCTTT

d_gene: TRBD1
j_gene: TRBJ1-2
v_gene: TRBV28
abundance: once
CDR3aa: CASTLDRGVYGYTF
CDR3nt: TGTGCCAGCACCTTGGACAGGGGTGTCTATGGCTACACCTTC

d_gene: TRBD1
j_gene: TRBJ1-2
v_gene: TRBV18
abundance: once
CDR3aa: CASSPRQGYGYTF
CDR3nt: TGTGCCAGCTCACCGAGACAGGGGTATGGCTACACCTTC

d_gene: -
j_gene: TRBJ1-2
v_gene: TRBV19
abundance: once
CDR3aa: CASSRGSFYGYTF
CDR3nt: TGTGCCAGCTCCAGGGGTTCCTTCTATGGCTACACCTTC

d_gene: TRBD1
j_gene: TRBJ1-1
v_gene: TRBV27
abundance: -
CDR3aa: CASSPGAWGTGDTEAFF
CDR3nt: TGTGCCAGCAGCCCAGGGGCCTGGGGTACAGGGGACACTGAAGCTTTCTTT

d_gene: TRBD1
j_gene: TRBJ1-6
v_gene: TRBV5-1
abundance: -
CDR3aa: CASSLEDRSTPLHF
CDR3nt: TGCGCCAGCAGCTTGGAGGACAGGAGTACACCCCTCCACTTT

d_gene: -
j_gene: TRBJ1-5
v_gene: TRBV2
abundance: -
CDR3aa: CASSADQPQHF
CDR3nt: TGTGCCAGCAGTGCGGATCAGCCCCAGCATTTT

d_gene: -
j_gene: TRBJ2-7
v_gene: TRBV11-2
abundance: -
CDR3aa: CASSLDRSSEQYF
CDR3nt: TGTGCCAGCAGCTTAGATCGGAGCTCCGAGCAGTACTTC

d_gene: -
j_gene: TRBJ2-1
v_gene: TRBV6-5
abundance: -
CDR3aa: CASPVYNEQFF
CDR3nt: TGTGCCAGCCCTGTTTACAATGAGCAGTTCTTC

d_gene: -
j_gene: TRBJ2-1
v_gene: TRBV5-8
abundance: -
CDR3aa: CASKELNEQFF
CDR3nt: TGTGCCAGCAAGGAGCTCAATGAGCAGTTCTTC

d_gene: -
j_gene: TRBJ1-1
v_gene: TRBV6-5
abundance: -
CDR3aa: CASSPMNTEAFF
CDR3nt: TGTGCCAGCAGTCCTATGAACACTGAAGCTTTCTTT

d_gene: -
j_gene: TRBJ1-6
v_gene: TRBV30
abundance: -
CDR3aa: CAWSVGGMLNSPLHF
CDR3nt: TGTGCCTGGAGTGTAGGGGGAATGCTTAATTCACCCCTCCACTTT

d_gene: -
j_gene: TRBJ1-2
v_gene: TRBV24-1
abundance: -
CDR3aa: CATSDSGLNYGYTF
CDR3nt: TGTGCCACCAGTGATAGTGGCCTCAACTATGGCTACACCTTC

d_gene: -
j_gene: TRBJ1-1
v_gene: TRBV18
abundance: -
CDR3aa: CASSPPAGQTEAFF
CDR3nt: TGTGCCAGCTCACCACCGGCAGGGCAAACTGAAGCTTTCTTT

d_gene: TRBD2
j_gene: TRBJ2-7
v_gene: TRBV27
abundance: -
CDR3aa: CASSLAGEGSFYEQYF
CDR3nt: TGTGCCAGCAGTTTAGCGGGGGAGGGGTCATTTTACGAGCAGTACTTC

d_gene: TRBD2
j_gene: TRBJ2-1
v_gene: TRBV5-7
abundance: -
CDR3aa: CASSSNSGGEYNEQFF
CDR3nt: TGTGCCAGCAGCTCTAACAGTGGGGGGGAGTACAATGAGCAGTTCTTC

d_gene: -
j_gene: TRBJ1-2
v_gene: TRBV5-6
abundance: -
CDR3aa: CASSLESYNGYTF
CDR3nt: TGTGCCAGCAGCTTGGAATCTTATAACGGCTACACCTTC

d_gene: TRBD2
j_gene: TRBJ2-7
v_gene: TRBV6-1
abundance: -
CDR3aa: CASLAGGNSYEQYF
CDR3nt: TGTGCCTCTCTAGCGGGAGGGAACTCCTACGAGCAGTACTTC

d_gene: -
j_gene: TRBJ2-7
v_gene: TRBV18
abundance: -
CDR3aa: CASSRSNGYSYEQYF
CDR3nt: TGTGCCAGCTCTCGTAGCAATGGTTACTCCTACGAGCAGTACTTC

d_gene: -
j_gene: TRBJ2-6
v_gene: TRBV19
abundance: once
CDR3aa: CASSPTGSGANVLTF
CDR3nt: TGTGCCAGTAGCCCTACTGGGTCTGGGGCCAACGTCCTGACTTTC

d_gene: -
j_gene: TRBJ2-3
v_gene: TRBV27
abundance: -
CDR3aa: CASSWTPGPLPDTQYF
CDR3nt: TGTGCCAGCAGTTGGACTCCGGGACCTCTCCCAGATACGCAGTATTTT

d_gene: TRBD2
j_gene: TRBJ2-2
v_gene: TRBV20-1
abundance: -
CDR3aa: CSASSGTSGITGELFF
CDR3nt: TGCAGTGCTAGTAGTGGGACTAGCGGAATTACCGGGGAGCTGTTTTTT

d_gene: -
j_gene: TRBJ1-3
v_gene: TRBV25-1
abundance: -
CDR3aa: CASSELVSGNTIYF
CDR3nt: TGTGCCAGCAGTGAATTGGTCTCTGGAAACACCATATATTTT

d_gene: -
j_gene: TRBJ1-3
v_gene: TRBV5-1
abundance: -
CDR3aa: CASSLGYLGKSGNTIYF
CDR3nt: TGCGCCAGCAGCTTAGGCTATCTCGGGAAGTCTGGAAACACCATATATTTT

d_gene: -
j_gene: TRBJ2-7
v_gene: TRBV30
abundance: -
CDR3aa: CAWSAGGYEQYF
CDR3nt: TGTGCCTGGAGTGCCGGGGGCTACGAGCAGTACTTC

d_gene: -
j_gene: TRBJ2-7
v_gene: TRBV4-2
abundance: -
CDR3aa: CASSQAGTYTYEQYF
CDR3nt: TGTGCCAGCAGCCAAGCCGGGACATACACCTACGAGCAGTACTTC

d_gene: -
j_gene: TRBJ2-1
v_gene: TRBV30
abundance: -
CDR3aa: CAWSRRGGYNEQFF
CDR3nt: TGTGCCTGGAGTCGGAGAGGGGGATACAATGAGCAGTTCTTC